This T cell receptor beta chain was retrieved from a study of regulatory T cells in long-lasting Graves disease. General observations from the study: Segments TRBV28, TRBJ1-2 and TRBJ2-5 showed preferential usage in persistent disease. Persistent patients shared 2,500 to 3,000 public clonotypes among themselves. Newly diagnosed patients shared fewer, at some 970.

Time point reported: newly diagnosed GD, antithyroid drugs for less than 3 months. From RNA extracted from PBMCs, the TCR library was made. Diagnosing Graves' disease relied on the American Thyroid Association guidelines. Regarding this clonotype: The antigen is not known.

Libraries of TCR beta came from iRepertoire HTBI primers plus Arm-PCR of CDR3 regions. One entry per CDR3 protein results from TCRdb running MiXCR on the multiplex PCR reads. Here the sample spans 200,000 to 300,000 distinct CDR3 sequences, just over 20% being singletons. This CDR3 region has 13 residues. Germline CDR1 and CDR2: SQVTM and ANQGSEA. V lost 4 bases and J 1 base, leaving 10 bases between the germline ends. The V gene is TRBV29-1, the J gene TRBJ1-2, with D unresolved. This TCR was sampled from a female donor with Graves disease. The source material was peripheral blood mononuclear cells (PBMCs), sampled at new diagnosis, from a patient treated with antithyroid drugs. The CDR3 here is CSVAELGNYGYTF. The CDR3 coding sequence is TGCAGCGTTGCAGAGCTTGGTAACTATGGCTACACCTTC. Full variable domain (remainder filled in from reference TRBV29-1 and TRBJ1-2): SAVISQKPSRDICQRGTSLTIQCQVDSQVTMMFWYRQQPGQSLTLIATANQGSEATYESGFVIDKFPISRPNLTFSTLTVSNMSPEDSSIYLCSVAELGNYGYTFGSGTRLTVV.